The 28 T cell receptor beta chains listed next were all sequenced from one sample in a study of CXCR3-negative and CXCR3-positive naive CD8 T cells. Study-level findings and limits: CXCR3-positive naive cells carried more hydrophobic TRB CDR3s than CXCR3-negative ones.

These receptors' antigens are unknown. 5' RACE with UMI labels generated the TRB cDNA libraries. For each CDR3 protein, TCRdb gives one entry from its re-call of the 5' RACE reads, without DNA. Recorded for this sample: about 120,000 distinct CDR3 sequences. Sequenced: naive CXCR3+ CD8+ T cells from blood. The subset here: CD45RO-CCR7+CD27+CD95- naive CD8+ T cells expressing CXCR3 (TNR3+). These receptors originate from a human donor in good health. Some clones in this sample may be carry-over from other donors' samples.

The J gene is TRBJ2-5, the V gene TRBV11-2. The CDR3 contains 11 residues. Germline-derived CDR1 and CDR2 are SGHAT and FQNNGV. The chain's CDR3 is CASSLAGTQYF.

The chain combines TRBV5-8 with TRBJ1-5. CDR1 and CDR2 (germline): SGHTS, YDEGEE. This CDR3 spans 13 amino acids. CDR3 sequence: CASSLSLLQPQHF.

The CDR3 region is CAGQTGWETGELFF. The J gene is TRBJ2-2, the V gene TRBV6-1; TCRdb's assignment of TRBD1 cannot be checked, as there is no DNA. Germline lookup yields CDR1 MNHNS and CDR2 SASEGT. There are 14 residues in the CDR3.

The chain joins TRBV7-2 to TRBJ2-5. Germline V lookup: CDR1 SGHTA, CDR2 FQGNSA. This CDR3 has 15 amino acids. CDR3 loop: CASSLFGELQETQYF.

The rearrangement links TRBV28 to TRBJ2-5; there is no DNA to check the TCRdb D call of TRBD1. The CDR3 consists of 15 residues. Per the germline V gene, CDR1 is MDHEN and CDR2 is SYDVKM. The CDR3 loop is CASEATGLSQETQYF.

The chain's CDR3 is CSARSRTRFEQFF. V and J are TRBV20-1 and TRBJ2-1; TCRdb picks TRBD2, but there is no DNA to check that call. The CDR3 extends over 13 amino acids. Per germline, CDR1 DFQATT and CDR2 SNEGSKA (reference sequence).

V and J are TRBV5-1 and TRBJ2-4. The CDR3 is 13 residues long. The V gene's germline CDR1 is SGHRS and CDR2 YFSETQ. The CDR3 here is CASSMAPSDIQYF.

V gene TRBV29-1 combines with J gene TRBJ2-3. Germline loops: CDR1 SQVTM, CDR2 ANQGSEA. CDR3 length: 12 residues. CDR3 loop: CSVISLTDTQYF.

This chain links TRBV14 with TRBJ2-7; TCRdb names TRBD2, which stays unverified in the absence of DNA. Per the germline V gene, CDR1 is SGHDN and CDR2 is FVKESK. The CDR3 runs to 21 residues. The CDR3 is CASSQDAAGLIGRTVPYEQYF.

The genes are TRBV5-6 and TRBJ2-7; absent DNA, TCRdb's TRBD1 call cannot be checked. The CDR3 covers 14 residues. Germline V gene lookup returns CDR1 SGHDT and CDR2 YYEEEE. The CDR3 loop reads CASSTGTGIYEQYF.

J is TRBJ2-2 and V is TRBV28; no DNA is available, so the TRBD1 call from TCRdb remains unchecked. The CDR3 covers 15 residues. In germline, CDR1 is MDHEN, CDR2 SYDVKM. The CDR3 sequence is CASSYRTGRTGELFF.

The V gene is TRBV29-1, the J gene TRBJ2-3; TCRdb gives TRBD1 as the D gene, but with no DNA this cannot be confirmed. Germline V gene data show CDR1 as SQVTM and CDR2 as ANQGSEA. The CDR3 has 16 amino acids. The CDR3 sequence is CSVGRGQGNYTDTQYF.

The genes are TRBV12-3 or TRBV12-4 and TRBJ2-1; the TCRdb call, TRBD2, lacks DNA for checking. The CDR3 spans 15 residues. The CDR3 protein is CASSLRSSGSDEQFF.

The chain combines TRBV28 with TRBJ2-5; TCRdb's assignment of TRBD2 cannot be checked, as there is no DNA. Germline CDR1 is MDHEN and CDR2 is SYDVKM. This CDR3 comprises 18 residues. The chain's CDR3 is CASSPRLVPASYVGTQYF.

The chain links TRBV7-9 to TRBJ2-7; with no DNA, the TCRdb D assignment of TRBD1 cannot be verified. Germline V gene sequence: CDR1 SEHNR, CDR2 FQNEAQ (reference sequence). This CDR3 contains 13 residues. The CDR3 sequence: CASSLWDTYEQYF.

V and J are TRBV29-1 and TRBJ2-7; TCRdb returns TRBD1, unconfirmable since there is no DNA. The CDR3 length is 12 residues. The germline V gene has CDR1 SQVTM and CDR2 ANQGSEA. The CDR3 reads CSVGTGTYEQYF.

This chain uses TRBV6-5 with TRBJ2-1. Germline assignment: CDR1 MNHEY and CDR2 SVGAGI. The CDR3 contains 13 residues. The CDR3 spells CASSLWPNDEQFF.

This chain uses TRBV28 with TRBJ2-1; the D gene TCRdb calls, TRBD1, cannot be checked with no DNA. Germline values: CDR1 MDHEN, CDR2 SYDVKM. This CDR3 is 16 amino acids long. The CDR3 loop is CASSFLRTGTDNEQFF.

The J gene is TRBJ1-1, the V gene TRBV7-9. This CDR3 has 12 amino acids. Germline CDR1 SEHNR, CDR2 FQNEAQ (reference sequence). CDR3 protein: CASSRGATEAFF.

This chain links TRBV4-1 with TRBJ1-2; the D call from TCRdb, TRBD1, cannot be confirmed without DNA. The CDR3 spans 15 residues. CDR1 and CDR2 from the germline V gene are MGHRA and YSYEKL. The CDR3 loop is CASSHPGTGNYGYTF.

The V gene is TRBV18, the J gene TRBJ1-2. Looked up from germline, CDR1 is KGHSH and CDR2 is LQKENI. This CDR3 has 14 amino acids. CDR3 loop: CASSPGTGIYGYTF.

This chain uses TRBV7-8 with TRBJ2-7; without DNA, the TCRdb call of TRBD1 cannot be checked. Germline V lookup: CDR1 SGHVS, CDR2 FQNEAQ. CDR3 length equals 14 residues. The chain's CDR3 is CASNRPGVSYEQYF.

The rearrangement joins TRBV7-9 to TRBJ2-7; TCRdb's D call, TRBD2, is unchecked because there is no DNA. Germline V gene data show CDR1 as SEHNR and CDR2 as FQNEAQ (reference sequence). CDR3 length equals 14 residues. CDR3 sequence reads: CASSLPSGNYEQYF.

The CDR3 is CASSSPLAGSYYEQYF. The rearrangement joins TRBV28 to TRBJ2-7; lacking DNA, the TRBD2 call made by TCRdb goes unchecked. From germline, CDR1 is MDHEN and CDR2 SYDVKM. The CDR3 is 16 residues long.

The chain employs TRBV29-1 and TRBJ2-7; TCRdb's D call, TRBD1, is unchecked because there is no DNA. This CDR3 has 13 amino acids. Germline V gene lookup returns CDR1 SQVTM and CDR2 ANQGSEA. CDR3: CSVRGGNSYEQYF.

The chain couples TRBV5-1 to TRBJ2-1. Germline V gene data show CDR1 as SGHRS and CDR2 as YFSETQ. CDR3 length: 13 amino acids. The CDR3 sequence is CASSSGAYDEQFF.

The J gene is TRBJ2-1, the V gene TRBV4-2; TCRdb picks TRBD2, but there is no DNA to check that call. There are 18 residues in the CDR3. Germline assignment: CDR1 LGHNA and CDR2 YNFKEQ. The CDR3 loop is CASSQDPGTSGRYNEQFF.

The chain links TRBV7-8 to TRBJ2-2; TCRdb's D gene call, TRBD2, goes unchecked for lack of DNA. Germline V lookup: CDR1 SGHVS, CDR2 FQNEAQ. This CDR3 spans 18 amino acids. CDR3 in amino acids: CASSLRLAGGQNTGELFF.